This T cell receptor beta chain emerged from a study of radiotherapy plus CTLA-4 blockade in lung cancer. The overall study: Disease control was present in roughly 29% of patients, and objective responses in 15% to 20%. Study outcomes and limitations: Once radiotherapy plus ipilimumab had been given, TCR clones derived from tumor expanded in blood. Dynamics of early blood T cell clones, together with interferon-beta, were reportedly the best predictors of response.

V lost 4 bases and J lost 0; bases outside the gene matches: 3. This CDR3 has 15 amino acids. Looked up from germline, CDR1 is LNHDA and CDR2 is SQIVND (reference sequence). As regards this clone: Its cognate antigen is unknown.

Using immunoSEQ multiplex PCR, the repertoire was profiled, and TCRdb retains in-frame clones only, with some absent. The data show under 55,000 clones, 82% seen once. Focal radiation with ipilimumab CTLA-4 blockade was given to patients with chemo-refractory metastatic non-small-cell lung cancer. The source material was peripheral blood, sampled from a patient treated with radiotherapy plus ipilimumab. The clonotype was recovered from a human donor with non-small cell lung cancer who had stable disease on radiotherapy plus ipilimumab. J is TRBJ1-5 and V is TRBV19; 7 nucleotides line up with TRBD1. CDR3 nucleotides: TGTGCCAGTAGTAACAGGGGCTCTAGCAATCAGCCCCAGCATTTT. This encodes CASSNRGSSNQPQHF.